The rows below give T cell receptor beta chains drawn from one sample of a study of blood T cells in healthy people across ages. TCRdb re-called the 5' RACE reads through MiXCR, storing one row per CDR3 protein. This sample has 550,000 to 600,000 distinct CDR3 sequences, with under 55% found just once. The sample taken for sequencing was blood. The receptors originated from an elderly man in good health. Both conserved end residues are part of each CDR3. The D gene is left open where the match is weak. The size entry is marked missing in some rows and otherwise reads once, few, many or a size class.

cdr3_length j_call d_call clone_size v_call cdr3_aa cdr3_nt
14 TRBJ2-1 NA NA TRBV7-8 CASSLQATYNEQFF TGTGCCAGCAGCTTACAGGCTACCTACAATGAGCAGTTCTTC
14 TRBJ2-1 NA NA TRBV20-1 CSARVERSYNEQFF TGCAGTGCTAGAGTGGAGCGGTCCTACAATGAGCAGTTCTTC
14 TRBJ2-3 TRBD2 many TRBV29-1 CSARLAGGADTQYF TGCAGCGCGAGACTAGCGGGAGGCGCAGATACGCAGTATTTT
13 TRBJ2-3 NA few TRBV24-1 CATSDLSVDTQYF TGTGCCACCAGTGATTTGTCCGTCGATACGCAGTATTTT
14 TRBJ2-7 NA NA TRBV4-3 CASSQSRFSYEQYF TGCGCCAGCAGCCAGTCCAGGTTCTCCTACGAGCAGTACTTC
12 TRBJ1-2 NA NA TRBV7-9 CASSLRGEGYTF TGTGCCAGCAGCTTGAGGGGGGAAGGCTACACCTTC
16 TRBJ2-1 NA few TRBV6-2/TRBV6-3 CASVRARTISYNEQFF TGTGCCAGCGTGAGGGCCAGGACCATCTCCTACAATGAGCAGTTCTTC
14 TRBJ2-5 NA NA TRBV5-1 CASSLQGQRETQYF TGCGCCAGCAGCTTGCAGGGTCAGAGAGAGACCCAGTACTTC
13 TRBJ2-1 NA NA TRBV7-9 CASRYGGNNEQFF TGTGCCAGCAGGTACGGAGGAAACAATGAGCAGTTCTTC
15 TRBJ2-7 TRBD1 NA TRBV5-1 CASSYGQAALHEQYF TGCGCCAGCAGCTACGGACAGGCGGCACTACACGAGCAGTACTTC
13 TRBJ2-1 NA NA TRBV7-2 CASSSGTYLKQFF TGTGCCAGCAGTTCCGGGACTTACCTAAAGCAGTTCTTC
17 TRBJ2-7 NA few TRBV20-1 CSAREPLGAQGTHEQYF TGCAGTGCTAGAGAACCCTTAGGGGCCCAAGGGACCCACGAGCAGTACTTC
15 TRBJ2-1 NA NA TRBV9 CASSVRGDEGNEQFF TGTGCCAGCAGCGTACGGGGCGACGAGGGCAATGAGCAGTTCTTC
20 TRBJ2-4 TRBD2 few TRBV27 CASSPTPSGGEVVAKNIQYF TGTGCCAGCAGTCCAACCCCTAGCGGGGGGGAGGTTGTGGCCAAAAACATTCAGTACTTC
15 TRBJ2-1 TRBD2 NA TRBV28 CASSWTSGPYNEQFF TGTGCCAGCAGTTGGACTAGCGGGCCTTACAATGAGCAGTTCTTC
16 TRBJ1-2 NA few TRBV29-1 CSVPPLLDRRSDGYTF TGCAGCGTTCCACCCCTTCTCGACAGGCGATCGGATGGCTACACCTTC
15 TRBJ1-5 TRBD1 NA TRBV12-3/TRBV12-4 CASRAQGARNQPQHF TGTGCCAGCAGAGCTCAGGGGGCGCGGAATCAGCCCCAGCATTTT
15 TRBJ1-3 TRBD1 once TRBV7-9 CASSMDRVSGNTIYF TGTGCCAGCAGCATGGACAGGGTATCTGGAAACACCATATATTTT